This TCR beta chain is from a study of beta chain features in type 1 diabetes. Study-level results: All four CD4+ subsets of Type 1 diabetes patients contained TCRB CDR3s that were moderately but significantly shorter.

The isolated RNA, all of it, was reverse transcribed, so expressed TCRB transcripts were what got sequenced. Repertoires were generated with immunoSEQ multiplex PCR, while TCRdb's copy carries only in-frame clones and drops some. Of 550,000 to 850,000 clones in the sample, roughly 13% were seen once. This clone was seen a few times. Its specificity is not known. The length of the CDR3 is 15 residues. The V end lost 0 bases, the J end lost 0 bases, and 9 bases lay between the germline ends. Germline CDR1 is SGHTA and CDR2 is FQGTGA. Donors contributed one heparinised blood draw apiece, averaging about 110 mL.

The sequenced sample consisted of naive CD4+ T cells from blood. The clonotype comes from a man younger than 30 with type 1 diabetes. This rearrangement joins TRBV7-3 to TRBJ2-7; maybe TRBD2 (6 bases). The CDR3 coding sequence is TGTGCCAGCAGCTTAACAGGAGGGCCCTCCTACGAGCAGTACTTC. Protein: CASSLTGGPSYEQYF.